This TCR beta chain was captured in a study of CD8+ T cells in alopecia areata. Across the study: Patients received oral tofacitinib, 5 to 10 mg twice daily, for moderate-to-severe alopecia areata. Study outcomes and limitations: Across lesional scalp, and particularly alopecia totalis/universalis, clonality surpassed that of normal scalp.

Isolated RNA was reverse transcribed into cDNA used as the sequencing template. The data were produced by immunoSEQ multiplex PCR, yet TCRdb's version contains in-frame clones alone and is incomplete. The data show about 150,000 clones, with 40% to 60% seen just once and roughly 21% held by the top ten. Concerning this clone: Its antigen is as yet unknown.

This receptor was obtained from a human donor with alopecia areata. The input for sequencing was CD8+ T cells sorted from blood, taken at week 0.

The CDR3 protein is CASSYSESTEAFF. The CDR3 region has the DNA TGTGCCAGCAGTTACTCGGAGTCCACTGAAGCTTTCTTT. This chain connects TRBV6-5 to TRBJ1-1; D remains unclear. CDR3 size: 13 residues. V lost 0 bases and J 4 bases, leaving 6 bases between the germline ends. The germline gives CDR1 MNHEY, CDR2 SVGAGI.